The rows below give T cell receptor beta chains drawn from one sample of a study of radiation and T cells in renal cell carcinoma. Generated by immunoSEQ multiplex PCR, the TCRdb table keeps only in-frame clones and is missing some. The sample carries approximately 150,000 clones, about 88% recorded once. This specimen was blood, taken from a patient whose treatment included radiotherapy and nephrectomy. All receptors come from a woman in her 70s with renal cell carcinoma. The CDR3 runs from the conserved cysteine through the conserved F or W. A D gene is named only where the DNA matches it firmly. The listing skips clone size in some rows; elsewhere it reads once, few, many or a size class.

J,D,size,V,CDR3,DNA
TRBJ1-1,.,.,TRBV5-1,CASSLGRAVKKTDNPMNTEAFF,TGCGCCAGCAGCTTGGGGAGGGCAGTAAAGAAAACCGACAATCCAATGAACACTGAAGCTTTCTTT
TRBJ1-2,.,once,TRBV4-2,CASSQDPFYGYTF,TGTGCCAGCAGCCAAGACCCCTTTTATGGCTACACCTTC
TRBJ2-7,.,.,TRBV18,CASSPRAQIPYEQYF,TGTGCCAGCTCACCACGTGCCCAAATCCCTTACGAGCAGTACTTC
TRBJ2-3,TRBD2,.,TRBV5-4,CASSKPGLYTDTQYF,TGTGCCAGCAGCAAGCCGGGACTATACACAGATACGCAGTATTTT
TRBJ1-1,.,.,TRBV28,CASRTDMNTEAFF,TGTGCCAGCAGGACGGATATGAACACTGAAGCTTTCTTT
TRBJ2-7,TRBD1,.,TRBV7-2,CASSYDTGGEQYF,TGTGCCAGCAGTTATGACACAGGGGGCGAGCAGTACTTC
TRBJ2-5,TRBD2,once,TRBV5-1,CASSLVLAGQETQYF,TGCGCCAGCAGCTTGGTTCTAGCGGGGCAAGAGACCCAGTACTTC
TRBJ2-5,.,once,TRBV9,CASSVNGDPQETQYF,TGTGCCAGCAGCGTAAACGGGGACCCTCAAGAGACCCAGTACTTC
TRBJ1-3,.,.,TRBV9,CASSGGTGSSGNTIYF,TGTGCCAGCAGCGGGGGCACAGGGAGCTCTGGAAACACCATATATTTT
TRBJ1-2,TRBD1,.,TRBV11-3,CASSPGQGNNYGYTF,TGTGCCAGCAGCCCTGGACAGGGGAATAACTATGGCTACACCTTC
TRBJ1-4,.,.,TRBV6-6,CASSYSQGPNEKLFF,TGTGCCAGCAGTTACTCGCAGGGTCCTAATGAAAAACTGTTTTTT
TRBJ1-3,.,.,TRBV9,CASSVTRQGNTIYF,TGTGCCAGCAGCGTAACTAGACAGGGAAACACCATATATTTT
TRBJ1-2,.,.,TRBV7-2,CASSLGRRGYTF,TGTGCCAGCAGCTTAGGGCGGAGGGGCTACACCTTC
TRBJ1-5,.,.,TRBV2,CASSPSRQAYQPQHF,TGTGCCAGCAGTCCCTCACGACAGGCTTATCAGCCCCAGCATTTT
TRBJ2-1,TRBD1,.,TRBV29-1,CSVVRDRGNEQFF,TGCAGCGTTGTTCGGGACAGGGGCAATGAGCAGTTCTTC
TRBJ2-5,TRBD2,.,TRBV6-5,CASSYVYPSGEETQYF,TGTGCCAGCAGTTATGTTTATCCTAGCGGGGAAGAGACCCAGTACTTC
TRBJ1-2,.,.,TRBV7-2,CASSSTTGNYGYTF,TGTGCCAGCAGCTCAACAACAGGGAACTATGGCTACACCTTC
TRBJ1-5,TRBD1,.,TRBV6-5,CASSPRQGYQPQHF,TGTGCCAGCAGCCCTCGACAGGGCTATCAGCCCCAGCATTTT
TRBJ2-7,TRBD1,.,TRBV5-6,CASSHPGTGVEQYF,TGTGCCAGCAGCCACCCCGGGACAGGGGTCGAGCAGTACTTC
TRBJ1-6,.,few,TRBV19,CASSPVASYNSPLHF,TGTGCCAGCAGTCCGGTGGCCTCCTATAATTCACCCCTCCACTTT
TRBJ1-5,.,.,TRBV15,CATSRLQGWGNQPQHF,TGTGCCACCAGCAGACTACAGGGTTGGGGCAATCAGCCCCAGCATTTT
TRBJ1-4,.,.,TRBV6-1,CASSYTEKLFF,TGTGCCAGCAGTTATACCGAAAAACTGTTTTTT